A single sample is the source of the 28 T cell receptor beta chains below, sequenced in a study of OX40 agonist ivuxolimab in advanced cancers. The protocol was immunoSEQ multiplex PCR, while the TCRdb copy is restricted to in-frame clones and leaves out a portion. The sample has 55,000 to 70,000 clones, around 85% seen once. The material was CD4+ or CD8+ T cells sorted from blood, obtained in a trial of the OX40 agonist ivuxolimab. The source is an adult with an advanced solid tumor such as melanoma, head and neck, liver or kidney cancer.

The rearrangement uses TRBV30 and TRBJ2-7; 14 bases are a match to TRBD2. CDR1 is GTSNPN, CDR2 SVGIG, per germline (reference sequence). V dropped 3 bases and J dropped 8; count of bases not matched to a gene: 6. This CDR3 contains 14 residues. CDR3 DNA: TGTGCCTGGAGGGGACTAGCGGGAGCGGAGAAGCAGTACTTC. This codes for CAWRGLAGAEKQYF.

Of note for this clone: At the DNA level, this CDR3 is encoded by other sequences in the same sample as well. The chain couples TRBV6-5 to TRBJ2-7, with 7 nucleotides matching TRBD2. The CDR3 contains 15 residues. CDR1 and CDR2 from the germline V gene are MNHEY and SVGAGI. Trimming took 6 bases from V and 1 from J; bases not matched to a gene: 9. CDR3 DNA: TGTGCCAGCAGCGTCCAGGGAGGGCGGTCCTACGAGCAGTACTTC. Amino acid sequence: CASSVQGGRSYEQYF.

The chain recombines TRBV15 with TRBJ1-1; D uncertain. V was clipped by 0 bases and J by 0 bases, with 8 bases between them. This CDR3 is built from 15 residues. Germline-derived CDR1 and CDR2 are LNHNV and YYDKDF (reference sequence). CDR3 loop: CATSRDRSLNTEAFF. The CDR3 DNA sequence: TGTGCCACCAGCAGAGATAGAAGCCTGAACACTGAAGCTTTCTTT.

The J gene is TRBJ2-3, the V gene TRBV7-2; the match to TRBD2 covers 14 bases. Germline CDR1 and CDR2: SGHTA and FQGNSA. The CDR3 has 19 amino acids. Unmatched junction bases numbered 10, after V lost 1 base and J lost 4 bases. The CDR3 reads CASSLERVGLAGAPDTQYF. The CDR3 coding sequence is TGTGCCAGCAGCTTAGAGAGGGTGGGACTAGCGGGAGCCCCAGATACGCAGTATTTT.

This clone was picked up one time. This chain joins TRBV7-9 and TRBJ2-7; TRBD2 might be the D (6 bases). CDR1 is SEHNR and CDR2 is FQNEAQ in the germline V gene (reference sequence). V lost 11 bases and J 5 bases, leaving 16 bases between the germline ends. The CDR3 runs 12 residues. The CDR3, as DNA: TGTGCCGGAGGGCTCTCGGGAGACGAGCAGTACTTC. It encodes CAGGLSGDEQYF.

This chain connects TRBV28 to TRBJ1-2; no clear D gene. Germline CDR1 reads MDHEN; CDR2 reads SYDVKM. This CDR3 contains 12 residues. Trimming took off 6 bases at V and 7 bases at J, with 12 bases between the two ends. The CDR3 is CASSPYAGGYTF. The CDR3 DNA reads as TGTGCCAGCAGCCCGTACGCGGGTGGCTACACCTTC.

This clone was observed a handful of times. This chain uses TRBV13 with TRBJ1-2, with D maybe TRBD1 (5 bases). The CDR3 consists of 11 residues. Germline CDR1 PRHDT, CDR2 FYEKMQ (reference sequence). The V end lost 5 bases, the J end lost 13 bases, and 14 bases lay between the germline ends. DNA for the CDR3: TGTGCCAGCAGCGCCCTTGGGACCCTCACCTTC. Amino acid sequence: CASSALGTLTF.

The chain is built from TRBV4-1 and TRBJ1-4; D remains unclear. The CDR3 is 16 amino acids. Germline V gene data show CDR1 as MGHRA and CDR2 as YSYEKL. Trimming took 3 bases from V and 0 from J, leaving 11 bases between them. This CDR3 reads CASSQGWGTTNEKLFF. The CDR3 DNA reads TGCGCCAGCAGCCAGGGTTGGGGAACAACTAATGAAAAACTGTTTTTT.

V usage is TRBV6-6 and J usage is TRBJ1-2, with TRBD1 as a possible D gene (5 bases). Looked up from germline, CDR1 is MNHNY and CDR2 is SVGAGI (reference sequence). This CDR3 is 12 amino acids long. V was pared by 10 bases and J by 4 bases, with 13 bases between. The CDR3 coding sequence is TGTGCCATGGGGGGGTTGTTCTATGGCTACACCTTC. Protein sequence: CAMGGLFYGYTF.

This chain links TRBV5-4 with TRBJ2-3; D not certain. The CDR3 has 13 amino acids. Between the trimmed V and J ends, which lost 2 bases and 2 bases, there was a span of 6 bases. CDR1 and CDR2 from the germline V gene are SGHNT and YYREEE (reference sequence). The CDR3 region has the DNA TGTGCCAGCAGCTTTAGGACCACAGATACGCAGTATTTT. It encodes CASSFRTTDTQYF.

This chain connects TRBV19 to TRBJ2-7; 9 nucleotides agree with TRBD1. V dropped 5 bases and J dropped 3; count of bases not matched to a gene: 11. Germline V gives CDR1 LNHDA, CDR2 SQIVND (reference sequence). The CDR3 loop spans 16 amino acids. CDR3 amino acids: CASSATPGQGFYEQYF. The CDR3 DNA is TGTGCCAGTAGTGCGACCCCGGGACAGGGTTTCTACGAGCAGTACTTC. Full variable domain (remainder filled in from reference TRBV19 and TRBJ2-7): DGGITQSPKYLFRKEGQNVTLSCEQNLNHDAMYWYRQDPGQGLRLIYYSQIVNDFQKGDIAEGYSVSREKKESFPLTVTSAQKNPTAFYLCASSATPGQGFYEQYFGPGTRLTVT.

The chain is built from TRBV7-9 and TRBJ1-1; D is ambiguous. The CDR3 is 14 amino acids. V was pared by 6 bases and J by 3 bases, with 14 bases between. From germline, CDR1 is SEHNR and CDR2 FQNEAQ (reference sequence). CDR3: CASSRPTTHTEAFF. CDR3 DNA: TGTGCCAGCAGTCGGCCAACAACACACACTGAAGCTTTCTTT.

The chain combines TRBV19 with TRBJ1-5, with TRBD1 matching 10 bases. V shed 5 bases, J shed 5 bases, and the junction held 0 bases outside the gene matches. This CDR3 has 13 residues. Germline CDR1 LNHDA, CDR2 SQIVND (reference sequence). Here the CDR3 reads CASSGTGDQPQHF. CDR3 DNA sequence: TGTGCCAGTAGTGGGACAGGGGATCAGCCCCAGCATTTT.

The rearrangement joins TRBV10-3 to TRBJ2-7; D is possibly TRBD2 (5 bases). V was clipped by 7 bases and J by 0 bases, with 13 bases between them. The germline V gene has CDR1 ENHRY and CDR2 SYGVKD. The CDR3 sequence is 14 residues long. The CDR3 loop is CAIKETGSSYEQYF. For the CDR3, the DNA is TGTGCCATCAAGGAGACGGGGAGCTCCTACGAGCAGTACTTC.

The V call is TRBV30, the J call TRBJ2-3; TRBD2 aligns across 7 bases. This CDR3 region has 16 residues. Germline assignment: CDR1 GTSNPN and CDR2 SVGIG (reference sequence). The V and J ends lost 0 bases and 2 bases, in that order; junction bases with no gene match: 8. CDR3 nucleotides: TGTGCCTGGAGTGTACTCGGGCTAGCGGCCACAGATACGCAGTATTTT. Its translation is CAWSVLGLAATDTQYF. Drawing the rest from reference TRBV30 and TRBJ2-3, the complete variable domain is SQTIHQWPATLVQPVGSPLSLECTVEGTSNPNLYWYRQAAGRGLQLLFYSVGIGQISSEVPQNLSASRPQDRQFILSSKKLLLSDSGFYLCAWSVLGLAATDTQYFGPGTRLTVL.

This clone was observed a few times. J is TRBJ2-1 and V is TRBV6-1; D gene uncertain. The V end lost 3 bases, the J end lost 7 bases, and 7 bases lay between the germline ends. This CDR3 is built from 12 residues. Per the germline V gene, CDR1 is MNHNS and CDR2 is SASEGT. This CDR3 reads CASSEIANEQFF. As DNA, the CDR3 is TGTGCCAGCAGTGAGATAGCTAATGAGCAGTTCTTC.

The chain carries TRBV11-3 and TRBJ2-7; the match to TRBD2 covers 8 bases. Germline trimming cut 7 bases from V and 4 bases from J; bases unmatched to any gene: 12. CDR3 length: 15 residues. Germline assignment: CDR1 SGHNT and CDR2 YENEEA. For the CDR3, the DNA is TGTGCCAGCACCCCCTCGGGAGGGCCCAGTTACGAGCAGTACTTC. It codes for CASTPSGGPSYEQYF. Full variable domain (rest looked up from reference TRBV11-3 and TRBJ2-7): EAGVVQSPRYKIIEKKQPVAFWCNPISGHNTLYWYLQNLGQGPELLIRYENEEAVDDSQLPKDRFSAERLKGVDSTLKIQPAELGDSAVYLCASTPSGGPSYEQYFGPGTRLTVT.

This rearrangement joins TRBV30 to TRBJ1-1; D is uncertain. Germline lookup yields CDR1 GTSNPN and CDR2 SVGIG (reference sequence). The CDR3 is made up of 13 amino acids. V was trimmed by 3 bases and J by 0 bases, leaving 8 bases between them. The CDR3 DNA sequence: TGTGCCTGGAGGGGGTCGATGAACACTGAAGCTTTCTTT. It codes for CAWRGSMNTEAFF.

The V and J genes are TRBV28 and TRBJ1-2; TRBD1 aligns across 10 bases. Germline assignment: CDR1 MDHEN and CDR2 SYDVKM. Trimming at V came to 5 bases and at J to 8 bases, leaving 11 bases not matched to a gene. The CDR3 spans 15 residues. CDR3 DNA: TGTGCCAGCAGTATCCGGGGGACAGGGGTTGAGGGCTACACCTTC. Translating gives CASSIRGTGVEGYTF.

The CDR3 coding sequence is TGTGCCAGTACCCAGGGGAGTTACTACACTGAAGCTTTCTTT. Translating gives CASTQGSYYTEAFF. The chain employs TRBV19 and TRBJ1-1, with D perhaps matching TRBD1 (6 bases). The CDR3 contains 14 residues. Germline V gives CDR1 LNHDA, CDR2 SQIVND (reference sequence). V shed 7 bases and J shed 3 bases, with 15 bases lying between them.

The chain links TRBV11-2 to TRBJ1-1; 10 bases agree with TRBD1. Germline V lookup: CDR1 SGHAT, CDR2 FQNNGV. V was clipped by 5 bases and J by 3 bases; unmatched bases: 9. This CDR3 spans 16 amino acids. The CDR3 DNA sequence: TGTGCCAGCAGCGCAGGGGACAGGGGCATGGACACTGAAGCTTTCTTT. Translation gives CASSAGDRGMDTEAFF.

This clone is a singleton in its sample. The gene calls are TRBV28 and TRBJ2-5; D gene unclear. The CDR3 covers 12 residues. Germline values: CDR1 MDHEN, CDR2 SYDVKM. Trimming cost V 3 bases and J 3 bases, with 5 bases left between them. The CDR3 nucleotides read TGTGCCAGCAGTTTTGCCGAAGAGACCCAGTACTTC. Translating gives CASSFAEETQYF. The variable domain in full, with the rest retrieved from reference TRBV28 and TRBJ2-5, is DVKVTQSSRYLVKRTGEKVFLECVQDMDHENMFWYRQDPGLGLRLIYFSYDVKMKEKGDIPEGYSVSREKKERFSLILESASTNQTSMYLCASSFAEETQYFGPGTRLLVL.

The chain links TRBV7-2 to TRBJ2-7; D is possibly TRBD2 (5 bases). The CDR3 covers 13 residues. Per germline, CDR1 SGHTA and CDR2 FQGNSA. Trimming took 5 bases from V and 0 from J, leaving 8 bases between them. The CDR3 bases are TGTGCCAGCAGCCCCGGGGTCTCCTACGAGCAGTACTTC. Encoded protein: CASSPGVSYEQYF.

This chain uses TRBV11-2 with TRBJ2-2; 7 bases map to TRBD2. J lost 6 bases, V lost 2 bases, and 6 bases had no gene match. The CDR3 is 15 residues long. The germline V gene has CDR1 SGHAT and CDR2 FQNNGV. The CDR3 protein is CASSLPGRRSGELFF. In DNA form, the CDR3 reads TGTGCCAGCAGCTTACCCGGGAGGAGATCCGGGGAGCTGTTTTTT.

This clone came up a few times. V is TRBV2 and J is TRBJ1-5; TRBD1 might be the D (6 bases). The CDR3 is 12 amino acids. V was cut by 8 bases and J by 5 bases, with 10 bases left in between. CDR1 SNHLY and CDR2 FYNNEI come from the germline V gene. The chain's CDR3 is CASSGVDQPQHF. The CDR3 DNA reads TGTGCCAGCTCAGGGGTGGATCAGCCCCAGCATTTT.

V usage is TRBV19 and J usage is TRBJ1-4; no definite D call. CDR1 and CDR2 from the germline V gene are LNHDA and SQIVND (reference sequence). The CDR3 contains 14 residues. V was cut by 9 bases and J by 4 bases, with 15 bases left in between. The chain's CDR3 is CASSQYGFNEKLFF. Here the CDR3 DNA reads TGTGCCAGCTCCCAGTACGGCTTTAATGAAAAACTGTTTTTT.

V and J are TRBV5-1 and TRBJ2-3; D unresolved. The CDR3 length is 14 residues. Deletions cut 0 bases from V and 5 bases from J, with 10 bases between. Germline V gives CDR1 SGHRS, CDR2 YFSETQ. The CDR3 reads CASSLVVGLDTQYF. CDR3 bases: TGCGCCAGCAGCTTGGTGGTGGGGTTAGATACGCAGTATTTT. Full variable domain (missing parts from reference TRBV5-1 and TRBJ2-3): KAGVTQTPRYLIKTRGQQVTLSCSPISGHRSVSWYQQTPGQGLQFLFEYFSETQRNKGNFPGRFSGRQFSNSRSEMNVSTLELGDSALYLCASSLVVGLDTQYFGPGTRLTVL.

V usage is TRBV6-6 and J usage is TRBJ1-4; D call uncertain. The germline V gene encodes CDR1 MNHNY and CDR2 SVGAGI (reference sequence). The CDR3 is made up of 14 amino acids. Trimming pared 5 bases from V and 1 base from J, leaving 8 bases between. In DNA form, the CDR3 reads TGTGCCAGCAGTACACGGGGAACTAATGAAAAACTGTTTTTT. As protein: CASSTRGTNEKLFF.